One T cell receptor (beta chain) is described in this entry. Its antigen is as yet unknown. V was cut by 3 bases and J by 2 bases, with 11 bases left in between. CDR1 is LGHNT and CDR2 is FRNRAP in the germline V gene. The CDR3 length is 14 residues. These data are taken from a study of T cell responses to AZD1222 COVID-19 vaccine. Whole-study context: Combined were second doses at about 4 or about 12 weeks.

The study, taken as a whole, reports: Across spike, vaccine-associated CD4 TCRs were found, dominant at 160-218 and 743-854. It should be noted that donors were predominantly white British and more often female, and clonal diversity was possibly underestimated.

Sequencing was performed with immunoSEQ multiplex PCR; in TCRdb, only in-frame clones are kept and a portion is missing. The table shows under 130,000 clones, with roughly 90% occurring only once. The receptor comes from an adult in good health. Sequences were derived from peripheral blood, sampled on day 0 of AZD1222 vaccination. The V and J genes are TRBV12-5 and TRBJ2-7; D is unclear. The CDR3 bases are TGTGCTAGTGGTTTTATAGGGTACCCCTACGAGCAGTACTTC. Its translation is CASGFIGYPYEQYF.